This is a list of T cell receptor beta chains from one sample in a study of T cell responses to AZD1222 COVID-19 vaccine. Sequencing was performed with immunoSEQ multiplex PCR; in TCRdb, only in-frame clones are kept and a portion is missing. The sample lists some 200,000 clones, just over 90% occurring once. The specimen was peripheral blood, collected 28 days after the second AZD1222 dose. The source is an adult who received the AZD1222 COVID-19 vaccine. Both conserved end residues are part of each CDR3. A D gene is named only where the DNA matches it firmly. Clone size appears in some rows only: once, few, many, or a class for an expanded clone.

cdr3_aa cdr3_nt j_call v_call d_call clone_size
CASSVDQTGPQHF TGTGCCAGCAGCGTAGACCAAACAGGGCCCCAGCATTTT TRBJ1-5 TRBV9 . .
CASSMGGAADTEAFF TGTGCCAGTAGTATGGGGGGGGCTGCGGACACTGAAGCTTTCTTT TRBJ1-1 TRBV19 . .
CASSDPRGGQGREKLFF TGTGCCAGCAGTGATCCCCGAGGGGGGCAGGGACGCGAAAAACTGTTTTTT TRBJ1-4 TRBV6-1 . .
CASSQGTGYSNQPQHF TGCGCCAGCAGCCAAGGGACAGGATATAGCAATCAGCCCCAGCATTTT TRBJ1-5 TRBV4-1 TRBD1 .
CASSFENLYGYTF TGTGCCAGCAGCTTTGAAAATCTCTATGGCTACACCTTC TRBJ1-2 TRBV7-9 . .
CASSSDRLYEQYF TGCGCCAGCAGCTCGGACAGACTCTACGAGCAGTACTTC TRBJ2-7 TRBV5-1 . .
CASSLPDRFARGSYNEQFF TGTGCCAGCAGCTTACCGGACCGCTTCGCCAGGGGGTCCTACAATGAGCAGTTCTTC TRBJ2-1 TRBV7-2 TRBD1 .
CASSYSRSVVNYGYTF TGTGCCAGCAGTTACTCGAGATCGGTGGTGAACTATGGCTACACCTTC TRBJ1-2 TRBV6-5 . .
CASSLGGFYSPLHF TGTGCCAGCAGCTTAGGGGGCTTCTACTCACCCCTCCACTTT TRBJ1-6 TRBV11-2 . .
CASSVDSGANVLTF TGTGCCAGCAGCGTAGACTCTGGGGCCAACGTCCTGACTTTC TRBJ2-6 TRBV9 . once
CASSYSTGLGGNTIYF TGTGCCAGCAGTTATTCGACTGGGTTAGGCGGAAACACCATATATTTT TRBJ1-3 TRBV6-5 . .
CASSVGVGGNTIYF TGCGCCAGCAGTGTCGGAGTCGGAGGAAACACCATATATTTT TRBJ1-3 TRBV10-2 . once
CSVDRGLNTEAFF TGCAGCGTCGACAGGGGATTGAACACTGAAGCTTTCTTT TRBJ1-1 TRBV29-1 TRBD1 .
CASSEAPRTGSYGYTF TGTGCCAGCAGTGAAGCGCCCCGTACGGGATCCTATGGCTACACCTTC TRBJ1-2 TRBV6-1 . .
CSATPATKLDTQYF TGCAGCGCTACTCCGGCCACCAAATTGGATACGCAGTATTTT TRBJ2-3 TRBV29-1 . .
CASSPGGGAGNTIYF TGTGCCAGCAGCCCAGGCGGGGGTGCCGGAAACACCATATATTTT TRBJ1-3 TRBV4-2 . .
CAWSVNTDTQYF TGTGCCTGGAGTGTCAACACAGATACGCAGTATTTT TRBJ2-3 TRBV30 . .
CASSERSGQGILNTEAFF TGCGCCAGCAGTGAGAGATCCGGACAGGGGATCTTAAACACTGAAGCTTTCTTT TRBJ1-1 TRBV10-2 TRBD1 .
CASGRTAQSHEQYF TGTGCCAGCGGAAGGACAGCCCAATCCCACGAGCAGTACTTC TRBJ2-7 TRBV5-4 . .
CASSYSPGGGTEAFF TGTGCCAGCAGTTACTCCCCCGGGGGGGGGACTGAAGCTTTCTTT TRBJ1-1 TRBV6-5 . .
CSVSLGVYEQYF TGCAGCGTCTCCCTAGGGGTCTACGAGCAGTACTTC TRBJ2-7 TRBV29-1 . .
CASSQPILRDRLAKNIQYF TGCGCCAGCAGCCAGCCAATACTCCGGGACCGGTTAGCCAAAAACATTCAGTACTTC TRBJ2-4 TRBV4-1 . .
CASSPGQAYSGNTIYF TGTGCCAGCAGCCCGGGACAGGCTTACTCTGGAAACACCATATATTTT TRBJ1-3 TRBV7-3 TRBD1 .
CASIKMGGPLNEQFF TGTGCCAGCATTAAAATGGGGGGCCCCCTCAATGAGCAGTTCTTC TRBJ2-1 TRBV6-5 . .
CASSARPGTGVFDEQYF TGCGCCAGCAGCGCCCGCCCGGGGACAGGGGTTTTCGACGAGCAGTACTTC TRBJ2-7 TRBV4-1 TRBD1 .
CASSPRGFSGNTIYF TGTGCCAGCAGCCCCCGGGGGTTCTCTGGAAACACCATATATTTT TRBJ1-3 TRBV9 . .
CASSLGPLGSYNSPLHF TGTGCCAGCAGCTTAGGACCACTGGGCTCCTATAATTCACCCCTCCACTTT TRBJ1-6 TRBV7-2 . once
CASRLRGTDQPQHF TGTGCCAGCAGGTTACGGGGGACGGACCAGCCCCAGCATTTT TRBJ1-5 TRBV5-6 . .
CSASQRETQYF TGCAGTGCTAGCCAAAGAGAGACCCAGTACTTC TRBJ2-5 TRBV20-1 . .
CASSPSGRGPLNEAFF TGTGCCAGCTCACCATCGGGGAGGGGGCCCCTTAATGAAGCTTTCTTT TRBJ1-1 TRBV18 TRBD1 .
CANPVAPLNTEAFF TGTGCCAACCCAGTCGCCCCGCTGAACACTGAAGCTTTCTTT TRBJ1-1 TRBV25-1 . .
CASSIGQGWNEQFF TGTGCCAGTAGTATAGGTCAGGGCTGGAATGAGCAGTTCTTC TRBJ2-1 TRBV19 . .
CASSIRVPNYGYTF TGCGCCAGCAGCATTAGGGTTCCTAACTATGGCTACACCTTC TRBJ1-2 TRBV5-1 . .
CASRQRAGTEETQYF TGCGCCAGCAGACAGAGAGCCGGGACCGAAGAGACCCAGTACTTC TRBJ2-5 TRBV5-1 . .
CASSDLGTGETQYF TGTGCCAGCAGTGACCTGGGTACGGGGGAGACCCAGTACTTC TRBJ2-5 TRBV25-1 . .
CASSLLGQGFGQPQHF TGCGCCAGCAGCTTGTTAGGACAGGGGTTTGGTCAGCCCCAGCATTTT TRBJ1-5 TRBV5-1 TRBD1 .
CASSSAGVRSGNTIYF TGTGCCAGCAGTTCCGCCGGGGTCCGCTCTGGAAACACCATATATTTT TRBJ1-3 TRBV6-5 . .
CAWTSMDRSASPLHF TGTGCCTGGACCTCCATGGACAGGTCGGCTTCACCCCTCCACTTT TRBJ1-6 TRBV30 TRBD1 .
CASSYKEAEAFF TGTGCCAGCAGTTACAAGGAGGCTGAAGCTTTCTTT TRBJ1-1 TRBV6-6 . .
CASSLTKGTDTQYF TGTGCCAGCAGCTTAACCAAAGGGACAGATACGCAGTATTTT TRBJ2-3 TRBV7-2 . .
CASSYRQSSGANVLTF TGTGCCAGCAGTTACCGGCAGTCCTCTGGGGCCAACGTCCTGACTTTC TRBJ2-6 TRBV6-2/TRBV6-3 . .
CASSLAMVPGAFF TGTGCCAGCAGCTTAGCGATGGTCCCTGGAGCTTTCTTT TRBJ1-1 TRBV7-9 . .
CASSISGSSYNEQFF TGCGCCAGCAGCATTAGCGGGAGCTCCTACAATGAGCAGTTCTTC TRBJ2-1 TRBV5-1 TRBD2 .
CAWSVAETGNQPQHF TGTGCCTGGAGTGTAGCCGAGACAGGGAATCAGCCCCAGCATTTT TRBJ1-5 TRBV30 TRBD1 few
CAISSSLDSYEQYF TGTGCCATCTCCTCATCATTGGACTCCTACGAGCAGTACTTC TRBJ2-7 TRBV10-3 . few
CASSYSTETQYF TGTGCCAGCAGTTACTCGACAGAGACCCAGTACTTC TRBJ2-5 TRBV6-6 . .
CASSQVGFQQFF TGTGCCAGCAGCCAAGTCGGCTTTCAGCAGTTCTTC TRBJ2-1 TRBV3-1/TRBV3-2 . .